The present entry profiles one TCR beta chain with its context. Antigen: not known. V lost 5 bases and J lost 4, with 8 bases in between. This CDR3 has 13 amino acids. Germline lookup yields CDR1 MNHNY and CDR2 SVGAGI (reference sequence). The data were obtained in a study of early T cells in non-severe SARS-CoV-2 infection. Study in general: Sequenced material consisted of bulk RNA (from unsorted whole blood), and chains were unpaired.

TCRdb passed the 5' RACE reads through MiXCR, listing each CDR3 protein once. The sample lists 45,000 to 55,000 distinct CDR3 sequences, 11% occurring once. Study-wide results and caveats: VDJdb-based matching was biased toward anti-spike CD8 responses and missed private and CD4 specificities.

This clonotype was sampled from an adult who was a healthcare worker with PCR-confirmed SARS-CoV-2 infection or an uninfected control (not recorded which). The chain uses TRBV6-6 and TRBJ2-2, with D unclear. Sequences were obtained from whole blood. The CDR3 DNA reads TGTGCCAGCAGTGGCTACCGCACCGGGGAGCTGTTTTTT. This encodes CASSGYRTGELFF.